The 26 T cell receptor beta chains below come from one sample, sequenced in a study of blood T cell repertoires in COVID-19. Sequenced by immunoSEQ multiplex PCR; TCRdb stores in-frame clones only, minus some. The data hold about 190,000 clones, with less than 85% observed a single time. Input material: PBMCs or T cells enriched from blood (not recorded which). The source of these receptors is a woman in her twenties or thirties who had recovered from COVID-19.

The chain carries TRBV5-8 and TRBJ1-1; D ambiguous. The germline gives CDR1 SGHTS, CDR2 YDEGEE. The CDR3 length is 15 residues. The ends were cut back, 1 base at V and 1 base at J, with 11 bases in the middle. CDR3 amino acids: CASSLNTGRNTEAFF. The CDR3 nucleotides are TGTGCCAGCAGCTTGAACACGGGGAGGAACACTGAAGCTTTCTTT.

The CDR3 region has the DNA TGTGCCAGCAGGCAGGGGGCGAAGGTCTATGGCTACACCTTC. Encoded protein: CASRQGAKVYGYTF. This chain links TRBV2 with TRBJ1-2, with TRBD1 identical over 8 bases. Germline V gene data show CDR1 as SNHLY and CDR2 as FYNNEI. The CDR3 runs to 14 residues. V shed 6 bases, J shed 4 bases, and the junction held 7 bases outside the gene matches.

This rearrangement joins TRBV5-1 to TRBJ1-2, with D possibly TRBD1 on 5 matching bases. Germline CDR1 SGHRS, CDR2 YFSETQ. V lost 1 base to trimming and J lost 6 bases, with 7 bases between them. This CDR3 comprises 12 residues. CDR3 DNA: TGCGCCAGCAGCTTGCGGGGGGATGGCTACACCTTC. This codes for CASSLRGDGYTF.

The chain uses TRBV10-1 and TRBJ1-1; 8 nucleotides line up with TRBD1. Trimming cost V 4 bases and J 1 base; bases outside gene matches: 5. Germline V lookup: CDR1 WNHNN, CDR2 SYGVQD (reference sequence). The CDR3 covers 15 residues. The CDR3 loop reads CASSVDRDWNTEAFF. The CDR3 coding sequence is TGCGCCAGCAGTGTGGACAGGGACTGGAACACTGAAGCTTTCTTT.

The genes are TRBV11-2 and TRBJ1-5, with a weak D call TRBD1 (6 bases). The V gene lost 6 bases and the J gene lost 6 bases, with 15 bases spanning the gap. The CDR3 loop spans 14 amino acids. Germline CDR1 SGHAT, CDR2 FQNNGV. CDR3 loop: CASSWGRGGQPQHF. Written as DNA, the CDR3 is TGTGCCAGCAGTTGGGGGAGGGGGGGTCAGCCCCAGCATTTT.

The sample holds one count of this clone. The rearrangement uses TRBV27 and TRBJ2-3; TRBD2 might be the D (6 bases). The CDR3 spans 17 residues. Germline V lookup: CDR1 MNHEY, CDR2 SMNVEV (reference sequence). Trimming stripped 5 bases from V and 10 bases from J, with 28 bases between. Here the CDR3 reads CASSRVGVDGSPPPQYF. CDR3 nucleotide sequence: TGTGCCAGCAGTCGGGTAGGGGTTGACGGGAGCCCGCCACCGCAGTATTTT.

The rearrangement joins TRBV6-2 or TRBV6-3 to TRBJ2-2, with TRBD1 as a possible D gene (5 bases). The CDR3 length is 13 residues. Trimming left V 5 bases short and J 5 bases short, with 9 bases between. Per the germline V gene, CDR1 is MNHEY and CDR2 is SVGEGT. The chain's CDR3 is CASSDPGTGELFF. CDR3 coding DNA: TGTGCCAGCAGTGACCCAGGGACCGGGGAGCTGTTTTTT.

The V and J genes are TRBV19 and TRBJ2-2; the match to TRBD1 covers 8 bases. Germline V gene lookup returns CDR1 LNHDA and CDR2 SQIVND (reference sequence). The CDR3 runs to 16 residues. J gave up 6 bases and V 6 bases, and 12 bases lay outside the gene matches. The CDR3 sequence is CASRPIPAGGPGELFF. Here the CDR3 DNA reads TGTGCCAGTAGGCCTATCCCCGCAGGGGGCCCCGGGGAGCTGTTTTTT.

This chain connects TRBV7-8 to TRBJ1-1, with 10 nucleotides matching TRBD1. CDR1 SGHVS and CDR2 FQNEAQ come from the germline V gene. The CDR3 extends over 14 amino acids. Trimming took 6 bases from V and 5 from J; bases not matched to a gene: 6. In nucleotides, the CDR3 is TGTGCCAGCAGGGCGGACAGGGGGTTAACTGAAGCTTTCTTT. It is translated as CASRADRGLTEAFF.

This chain uses TRBV5-6 with TRBJ2-3; a possible D gene is TRBD2 (5 bases). The ends were cut back, 4 bases at V and 6 bases at J, with 18 bases in the middle. Germline CDR1 SGHDT, CDR2 YYEEEE. This CDR3 comprises 15 residues. This chain's CDR3 is CASSKTRSKRDTQYF. The DNA of the CDR3 is TGTGCCAGCAGCAAAACTAGATCGAAGAGGGATACGCAGTATTTT.

This sequence joins TRBV3-1 (or the pseudogene TRBV3-2) and TRBJ1-2, with TRBD1 matching over 7 bases. The CDR3 runs to 16 residues. From germline, CDR1 is LGHDT and CDR2 YNNKEL (reference sequence). After removal of 1 base from V and 3 bases from J, the junction contained 8 bases not matched to a gene. The CDR3 coding sequence is TGTGCCAGCAGCCAAGTGGACAGGCAAGGGGACTATGGCTACACCTTC. Protein: CASSQVDRQGDYGYTF.

The gene calls are TRBV28 and TRBJ1-2; the D gene is possibly TRBD1 (5 bases). V lost 5 bases, J lost 5 bases, and 15 bases lay in between. Per the germline V gene, CDR1 is MDHEN and CDR2 is SYDVKM. The CDR3 loop spans 14 amino acids. The CDR3 bases are TGTGCCAGCAGTCGACGGACATTTGGGTATGGCTACACCTTC. Its protein is CASSRRTFGYGYTF.

V is TRBV5-1 and J is TRBJ2-2; 7 nucleotides agree with TRBD2. Germline lookup yields CDR1 SGHRS and CDR2 YFSETQ. CDR3 size: 13 residues. Trimming took 3 bases from V and 6 from J; bases not matched to a gene: 2. For the CDR3, the DNA is TGCGCCAGCAGCTCGACTAGCCCCGGGGAGCTGTTTTTT. Its translation: CASSSTSPGELFF.

The chain employs TRBV3-1 (or the pseudogene TRBV3-2) and TRBJ2-1, with D possibly TRBD1 on 6 matching bases. The germline CDR1 and CDR2 sequences are LGHDT and YNNKEL (reference sequence). The CDR3 totals 16 residues. V was clipped by 8 bases and J by 7 bases, with 24 bases between them. CDR3 residues: CASVFSLGAHTNEQFF. Written as DNA, the CDR3 is TGTGCCAGCGTTTTTTCTCTGGGGGCCCATACGAATGAGCAGTTCTTC.

The chain uses TRBV7-3 and TRBJ2-3, with TRBD2 matching over 9 bases. CDR3 length: 16 amino acids. Germline trimming cut 1 base from V and 5 bases from J; bases unmatched to any gene: 7. Germline V gene data show CDR1 as SGHTA and CDR2 as FQGTGA. CDR3 nucleotides: TGTGCCAGCAGCTTAAGGGCGGGAGGGCCTCAAGATACGCAGTATTTT. This translates into CASSLRAGGPQDTQYF.

This clone was recorded once. The gene calls are TRBV4-2 and TRBJ2-1; D is undetermined. Germline V CDR1 and CDR2: LGHNA, YNFKEQ. V lost 0 bases, J lost 0 bases, and 6 bases lay in between. The CDR3 covers 15 residues. CDR3 sequence reads: CASSQDFSSYNEQFF. DNA of the CDR3: TGTGCCAGCAGCCAAGATTTCAGCTCCTACAATGAGCAGTTCTTC.

The chain carries TRBV6-4 and TRBJ2-2, with 8 nucleotides matching TRBD2. CDR1 MRHNA and CDR2 SNTAGT come from the germline V gene. CDR3 length: 16 amino acids. With 4 bases clipped from V and 0 bases from J, the junction kept 4 bases outside the gene matches. This CDR3 reads CASSVFSGANTGELFF. CDR3 bases: TGTGCCAGCAGTGTTTTTAGCGGGGCGAACACCGGGGAGCTGTTTTTT.

The chain is built from TRBV4-1 and TRBJ2-1, with TRBD1 identical over 7 bases. This CDR3 has 19 amino acids. Germline trimming cut 1 base from V and 6 bases from J; bases unmatched to any gene: 18. Germline V gene lookup returns CDR1 MGHRA and CDR2 YSYEKL. CDR3 in amino acids: CASSQAEPRTGAFSNEQFF. The CDR3 DNA follows: TGCGCCAGCAGCCAAGCGGAGCCCAGGACAGGAGCCTTTTCCAATGAGCAGTTCTTC.

This clone was counted once. The identical CDR3 is also encoded by other nucleotide sequences in the sample. J is TRBJ2-5 and V is TRBV7-2; 12 bases agree with TRBD2. Germline CDR1 reads SGHTA; CDR2 reads FQGNSA. This CDR3 comprises 15 residues. V lost 4 bases and J lost 5; bases outside the gene matches: 5. CDR3 sequence: CASSSSGGAGETQYF. DNA for the CDR3: TGTGCCAGCAGCTCTAGCGGGGGGGCCGGCGAGACCCAGTACTTC.

This sequence joins TRBV18 and TRBJ2-1; 10 bases map to TRBD2. Looked up from germline, CDR1 is KGHSH and CDR2 is LQKENI. The ends lost 2 bases at V and 8 bases at J; junction bases unmatched: 12. The length of the CDR3 is 17 residues. The CDR3 nucleotides read TGTGCCAGCTCACCAGAACTAGCGGGAACCTTATTCCATGAGCAGTTCTTC. Translating gives CASSPELAGTLFHEQFF. The full variable domain, rest sourced from reference TRBV18 and TRBJ2-1, is NAGVMQNPRHLVRRRGQEARLRCSPMKGHSHVYWYRQLPEEGLKFMVYLQKENIIDESGMPKERFSAEFPKEGPSILRIQQVVRGDSAAYFCASSPELAGTLFHEQFFGPGTRLTVL.

The genes are TRBV28 and TRBJ1-2, with TRBD1 as a possible D gene (6 bases). The germline gives CDR1 MDHEN, CDR2 SYDVKM. The CDR3 sequence is 12 residues long. Trimming removed 4 bases from V and 5 bases from J, with 8 bases in between. This CDR3 reads CASSSQGYGYTF. CDR3 in DNA: TGTGCCAGCAGTTCCCAGGGGTATGGCTACACCTTC.

The rearrangement links TRBV5-1 to TRBJ2-3, with D possibly matching TRBD2 (6 bases). The CDR3 extends over 15 amino acids. Trimming took off 5 bases at V and 1 base at J, with 14 bases between the two ends. The germline V gene has CDR1 SGHRS and CDR2 YFSETQ. CDR3 loop: CASRPGASGTDTQYF. The CDR3, as DNA: TGCGCCAGCAGACCCGGTGCTAGCGGCACAGATACGCAGTATTTT.

In regard to this clone: The junction and the germline gene differ at one end; a read error may be behind it. The gene calls are TRBV7-3 and TRBJ2-1; 13 bases align to TRBD2. CDR1 is SGHTA, CDR2 FQGTGA, per germline. The CDR3 runs 14 residues. The CDR3 sequence is CASSSSGTSGEKLF. The CDR3 DNA is TGTGCCAGCAGCTCCTCCGGGACTAGCGGGGAGAAGCTCTTC. Looking up the rest from reference TRBV7-3 and TRBJ2-1 gives the full variable domain: GAGVSQTPSNKVTEKGKYVELRCDPISGHTALYWYRQSLGQGPEFLIYFQGTGAADDSGLPNDRFFAVRPEGSVSTLKIQRTERGDSAVYLCASSSSGTSGEKLFGPGTRLTVL.

The chain carries TRBV9 and TRBJ2-2, with unresolved D. The germline V and J ends were trimmed by 2 bases and 2 bases, with 13 bases remaining between them. CDR3 length: 16 residues. Germline CDR1 and CDR2: SGDLS and YYNGEE. The DNA of the CDR3 is TGTGCCAGCAGCGTTACCTCTATCCGAAACACCGGGGAGCTGTTTTTT. Protein product: CASSVTSIRNTGELFF.

This chain connects TRBV7-2 to TRBJ2-1; 13 bases align to TRBD2. The J segment lost 7 bases and the V segment lost 5 bases, leaving 2 bases of the junction unmatched. CDR3 length: 14 residues. Germline V gives CDR1 SGHTA, CDR2 FQGNSA. In nucleotides, the CDR3 is TGTGCCAGCAGCATGACTAGCGGGAGGAATGAGCAGTTCTTC. Amino acid sequence: CASSMTSGRNEQFF.

This clone is a singleton in its sample. The J gene is TRBJ1-4, the V gene TRBV5-1, with 9 bases matching TRBD1. This CDR3 spans 16 amino acids. Germline lookup yields CDR1 SGHRS and CDR2 YFSETQ. V lost 0 bases and J lost 8; bases outside the gene matches: 8. Here the CDR3 DNA reads TGCGCCAGCAGCTTGGGGACAGGGGCGCGGGGCGAAAAACTGTTTTTT. It codes for CASSLGTGARGEKLFF.